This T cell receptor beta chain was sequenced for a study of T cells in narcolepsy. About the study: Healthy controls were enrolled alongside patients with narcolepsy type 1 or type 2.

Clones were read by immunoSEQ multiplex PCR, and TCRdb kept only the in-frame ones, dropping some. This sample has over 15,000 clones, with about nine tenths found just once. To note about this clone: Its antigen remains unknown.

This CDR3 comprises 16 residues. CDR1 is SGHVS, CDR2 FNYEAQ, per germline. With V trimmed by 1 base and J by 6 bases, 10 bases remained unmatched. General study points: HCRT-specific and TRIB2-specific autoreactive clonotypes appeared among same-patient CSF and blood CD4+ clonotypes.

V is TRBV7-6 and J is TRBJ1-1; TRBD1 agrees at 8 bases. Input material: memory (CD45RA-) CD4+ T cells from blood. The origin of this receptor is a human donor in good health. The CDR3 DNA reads TGTGCCAGCAGCTTAGATATCGGACAGGGCGGCTCTGAAGCTTTCTTT. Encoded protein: CASSLDIGQGGSEAFF.